This T cell receptor beta chain was identified during a study of T-cell memory formation after mild COVID-19 (dated by TCRdb to the early 2020s). Study-wide context: Most TCR sequence clusters were specific to one of the two donors. Two young, previously healthy adult volunteers, one female and one male, were included in the cohort. In a couple of donors, T-cell clones that expanded and contracted after mild COVID-19 were tracked by sequencing TCRalpha and TCRbeta repertoires over time. The research as a whole found: Clones that contracted from day 15 to 85 showed balanced CD4/CD8 phenotypes, whereas a second wave of clones that expanded from day 15 to 37 leaned towards CD4+. SARS-CoV-2 specificity was not confirmed for the second-wave clones peaking on day 37. Contracting CD4+ clones were found mainly in CM and EM memory subsets, while CD8+ clones were enriched in EMRA. The study covered only a couple of mild cases, and larger cohorts including severe cases with pre-infection samples were considered necessary. Some responding clones were detected in pre-infection memory, which suggested that pre-existing cross-reactive memory T cells had joined the SARS-CoV-2 response.

Sequenced using an Illumina NovaSeq 6000. cDNA libraries for TCRalpha and TCRbeta were prepared by 5'RACE using constant-segment primers, with sample barcodes and unique molecular identifiers added. Trizol reagent was used to extract RNA from every sample. Library amplification was performed in two PCR steps, and a second sample barcode and Illumina TruSeq adapters were introduced in the second step. The libraries were sequenced on an Illumina NovaSeq using 2 x 150 bp paired-end reads. Per the source publication's procedure: Reads were demultiplexed and collapsed into UMI-guided consensus sequences with migec v1.2.7. Using mixcr v2.1.11, UMI consensuses were aligned to TRA and TRB V and J templates and then assembled into clonotypes. A clonotype was counted as expanded or contracted only when both edgeR and NoisET called the clonotype significant, with the noise models trained on biological replicates. For edgeR calls, the thresholds were a false discovery rate-adjusted p below 0.01 and a log2 fold-change of 1. PCA with hierarchical clustering of max-normalized trajectories of the 1000 most abundant clonotypes was used as exploratory dynamics analysis. Each responding clone was given a CD4 or CD8 phenotype based on the CD4+ and CD8+ repertoires, which had been sequenced separately. Using fastp trimming at Q25 and MiXCR clonotype assembly, TCRdb reanalyzed the public sequencing data and kept in-frame beta chains. Identical CDR3 protein sequences are pooled into one entry, listed with their most common genes and DNA. V and J calls and clone size were set by TCRdb, not the authors. The sample includes 90,000 to 120,000 distinct CDR3 sequences, with roughly a sixth observed a single time. The ten most abundant clones make up approximately 5% of the sample.

The junction shows trimming of 0 bases on V and 5 bases on J, plus 13 bases between the germline ends. From cysteine to phenylalanine, the CDR3 is 16 amino acids long. Of the read, only the CDR3 DNA is kept; its 48 bases are in frame from base 1. Looking up the germline V gene (reference sequence) yields CDR1 SEHNR and CDR2 FQNEAQ. With regard to this clonotype: Its binding antigen is unknown. Base quality data are lacking; no much larger clone is found one base away.

Ficoll-Paque density gradient centrifugation was the method used to isolate PBMCs. Sequencing input: PBMCs or a T cell subset sorted from them (not recorded which). The clonotype originates from a man aged 18 to 29 who had mild COVID-19 (a few samples of this study predate the infection). The sample titles of this study are shuffled in the database, so cell type and time point are left out; the donor was told from shared clones. The receptor chain draws on TRBV7-9 and TRBJ2-2; no D gene can be assigned with confidence. The DNA is TGTGCCAGCAGCTTAGCTCGTCTATATGTAACCGGGGAGCTGTTTTTT. This gives the protein CASSLARLYVTGELFF.